This T cell receptor beta chain originates from a study of blood T cell repertoires in COVID-19 (dated by TCRdb to between 2020 and 2021). With respect to the entire study: Samples from collaborators originated in the United States, Italy and Spain and spanned both the acute and convalescent phases of COVID-19. The prospective study material was composed of cDNA or gDNA derived from T cells, B-cell-depleted T cells, or PBMCs. Subjects who had been exposed to COVID-19, were actively infected with it, or had recovered from it provided the deeply sampled blood TCRbeta repertoires that made up the dataset. A freely available public database, intended as a resource for researchers studying the immune response to SARS-CoV-2, is where the repertoires were released. Samples were obtained from the ongoing ImmuneRACE study (first 160 participants) and from over 1,000 subjects provided by 6 global collaborators. A de-identified subject ID, COVID-19 status, age in years and sex were almost always included in the sample metadata. HLA class I and class II types, where available, came from metadata supplied by the sample provider rather than from assay-based typing. Summary of the overall study and its limitations: The quantity of clinical and demographic metadata differed by source and by participant and was supplied without curation.

Deletion took 3 bases off V and 7 bases off J, with a span of 15 bases between the germline ends. Including the terminal cysteine and phenylalanine, the CDR3 comprises 14 residues. Only the CDR3 DNA is retained, 42 bases long and in frame from the first base. Reading the germline V gene gives CDR1 MDHEN and CDR2 SYDVKM. The immunoSEQ Assay, a bias-controlled multiplex PCR, was used to amplify TCRbeta CDR3 regions from genomic DNA. As for the original processing: Nucleated cell counts per sample were estimated from amplification of reference gene primers within the assay. Sequence reads were collapsed and filtered to measure the absolute abundance of every unique TCRbeta CDR3 rearrangement. For each sample, productive Simpson clonality was calculated by taking the square root of Simpson's diversity index across productive rearrangements. TCRdb holds this immuneACCESS table with in-frame rearrangements only. Some clones are missing; in checked studies, unresolved V genes explain under half, and the rest has no known cause. The DNA gave D and trimming, while V, J and clone size come from that table. Counted in this sample were some 15,000 clones; roughly 85% of them appeared once. Roughly 37% of the sample is taken by the ten largest.

Each collaborating institution followed its own protocols to collect whole blood in K2EDTA tubes. For TCRbeta analysis, collaborator samples were shipped as frozen whole blood, as isolated PBMCs, or as DNA extracted from either sample type. In regard to this clone: The clone's antigen remains unknown. No much larger clonotype is one base removed from it; base qualities were not supplied.

This sequence was found in a man in his 70s in a cohort sampled during active COVID-19. This sequence uses TRBV28 and TRBJ1-2; the D segment could be TRBD1, given 5 matching bases. Sequencing was performed on peripheral blood. Here the CDR3 is given as CASSLVQALSGYTF. The bases read TGTGCCAGCAGTTTGGTACAGGCTTTATCTGGCTACACCTTC.